This TCR beta chain was documented in a study of T cell clonotyping in hematopoietic cell transplantation. This clone was counted a few times. The antigen is not known. Notes on the study in general: CD4 and CD8 repertoire contributions could not be separated without sorting. Recipient TCR diversity dropped after transplant; expanded clonotypes rose from day 30 to 180.

Some clones are missing from TCRdb's copy, which holds only in-frame ones; the method was immunoSEQ multiplex PCR. This sample yields several thousand clones, of which around 20% are seen a single time; around a fifth belongs to the top ten. This CDR3 is built from 13 residues. Germline V gene lookup returns CDR1 SGHTS and CDR2 YDEGEE. J gave up 7 bases and V 1 base, and 4 bases lay outside the gene matches. V is TRBV5-8 and J is TRBJ2-7, with 8 bases fitting TRBD1. Sequences were derived from PBMCs, sampled 180 days after allogeneic stem cell transplant. The clonotype was recovered from a male patient younger than 30 who had an allogeneic stem cell transplant, so the T cells may come from the graft donor. Some clones in this sample may be carry-over from other donors' samples. The CDR3 protein is CASSLQGASEQYF. DNA of the CDR3: TGTGCCAGCAGCTTGCAGGGGGCAAGTGAGCAGTACTTC. Drawing the rest from reference TRBV5-8 and TRBJ2-7, the complete variable domain is EAGVTQSPTHLIKTRGQQATLRCSPISGHTSVYWYQQALGLGLQFLLWYDEGEERNRGNFPPRFSGRQFPNYSSELNVNALELEDSALYLCASSLQGASEQYFGPGTRLTVT.